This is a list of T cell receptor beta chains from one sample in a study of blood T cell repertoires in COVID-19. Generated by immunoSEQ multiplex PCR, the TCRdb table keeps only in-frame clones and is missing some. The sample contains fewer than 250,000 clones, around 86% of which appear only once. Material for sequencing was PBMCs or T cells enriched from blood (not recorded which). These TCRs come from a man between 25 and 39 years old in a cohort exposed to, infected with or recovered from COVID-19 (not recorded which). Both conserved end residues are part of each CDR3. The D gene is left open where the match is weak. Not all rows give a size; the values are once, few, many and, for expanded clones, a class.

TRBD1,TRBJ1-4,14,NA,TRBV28,CASSPGQKNEKLFF,TGTGCCAGCAGCCCGGGACAGAAGAATGAAAAACTGTTTTTT
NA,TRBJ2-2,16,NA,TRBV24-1,CATSDFGTSNTGELFF,TGTGCCACCAGTGATTTTGGGACTTCGAACACCGGGGAGCTGTTTTTT
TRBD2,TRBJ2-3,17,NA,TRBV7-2,CASSLVLAGTRTDTQYF,TGTGCCAGCAGCCTAGTACTAGCGGGAACTCGCACAGATACGCAGTATTTT
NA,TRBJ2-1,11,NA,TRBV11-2,CASSEGHQQFF,TGTGCCAGCAGCGAGGGACACCAGCAGTTCTTC
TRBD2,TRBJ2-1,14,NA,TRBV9,CASSRDYSYNEQFF,TGTGCCAGCAGCCGGGACTACTCCTACAATGAGCAGTTCTTC
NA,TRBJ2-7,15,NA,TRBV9,CASSVGGQFAYEQYF,TGTGCCAGCAGCGTAGGGGGCCAGTTCGCCTACGAGCAGTACTTC
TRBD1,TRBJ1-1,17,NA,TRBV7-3,CASSLRGGGQGNTEAFF,TGTGCCAGCAGCTTAAGGGGAGGGGGACAGGGGAACACTGAAGCTTTCTTT
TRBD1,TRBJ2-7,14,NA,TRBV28,CASSPGTGGREQYF,TGTGCCAGCAGCCCTGGGACAGGGGGCAGAGAGCAGTACTTC
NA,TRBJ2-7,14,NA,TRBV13,CASSQPEARTSKYF,TGTGCCAGCAGCCAGCCGGAGGCCCGTACGAGCAAGTACTTC
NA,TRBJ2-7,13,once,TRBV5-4,CASSSQGIHEQYF,TGTGCCAGCAGCTCCCAGGGTATCCACGAGCAGTACTTC
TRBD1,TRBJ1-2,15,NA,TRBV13,CASSLVGQGSYGYTF,TGTGCCAGCAGCTTAGTCGGACAGGGATCCTATGGCTACACCTTC
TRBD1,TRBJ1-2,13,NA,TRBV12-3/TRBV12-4,CASRQGQGTMWTF,TGTGCCAGCAGACAAGGACAGGGTACTATGTGGACCTTC
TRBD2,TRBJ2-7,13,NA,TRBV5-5,CASLKAGGYEQYF,TGTGCCAGTCTAAAAGCGGGAGGCTACGAGCAGTACTTC
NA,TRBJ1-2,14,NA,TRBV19,CASSIAWTDYGYTF,TGTGCCAGTAGTATAGCCTGGACAGACTATGGCTACACCTTC
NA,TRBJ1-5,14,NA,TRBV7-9,CASSPQSVVQPQHF,TGTGCCAGCAGCCCTCAGTCAGTGGTTCAGCCCCAGCATTTT
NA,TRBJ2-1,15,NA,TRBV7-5,CARSQELGALDEQFF,TGTGCCAGAAGTCAGGAGTTGGGGGCACTCGATGAGCAGTTCTTC
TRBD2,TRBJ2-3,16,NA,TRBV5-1,CASSLVSGRATDTQYF,TGCGCCAGCAGCTTGGTTAGCGGGAGGGCCACAGATACGCAGTATTTT
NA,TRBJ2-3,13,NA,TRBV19,CASTPGGTDTQYF,TGTGCCAGTACCCCCGGTGGCACAGATACGCAGTATTTT
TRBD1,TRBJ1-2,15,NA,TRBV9,CASSVSQGAEYGYTF,TGTGCCAGCAGCGTGTCACAGGGGGCGGAGTATGGCTACACCTTC
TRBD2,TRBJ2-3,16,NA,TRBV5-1,CASSLDLAGRRDTQYF,TGCGCCAGCAGCTTGGATTTAGCGGGCCGCCGGGATACGCAGTATTTT
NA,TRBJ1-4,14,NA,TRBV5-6,CASSFSAGNEKLFF,TGTGCCAGCAGCTTCTCTGCGGGTAATGAAAAACTGTTTTTT
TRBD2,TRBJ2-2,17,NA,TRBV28,CASSLLPTSGNTGELFF,TGTGCCAGCAGTTTACTCCCAACTAGCGGGAACACCGGGGAGCTGTTTTTT
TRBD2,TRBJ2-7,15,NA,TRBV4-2,CASSENVAGTYEQYF,TGTGCCAGCAGCGAAAACGTAGCGGGAACCTACGAGCAGTACTTC
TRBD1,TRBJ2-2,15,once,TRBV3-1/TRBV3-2,CASSRQGQGPGELFF,TGTGCCAGCAGCCGCCAGGGACAGGGGCCCGGGGAGCTGTTTTTT
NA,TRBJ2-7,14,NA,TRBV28,CASSPFGKDYEQYF,TGTGCCAGCAGTCCGTTCGGGAAGGACTACGAGCAGTACTTC
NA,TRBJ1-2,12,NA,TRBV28,CASSPARYGYTF,TGTGCCAGCAGTCCTGCGCGCTATGGCTACACCTTC
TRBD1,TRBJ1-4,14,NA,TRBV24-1,CATSQGATNEKLFF,TGTGCCACCAGCCAGGGGGCAACTAATGAAAAACTGTTTTTT
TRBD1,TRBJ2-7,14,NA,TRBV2,CASSVTGGRYEQYF,TGTGCCAGCAGTGTTACAGGGGGCAGGTACGAGCAGTACTTC
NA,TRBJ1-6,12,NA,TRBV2,CASYRSNSPLHF,TGTGCCAGTTACCGTAGTAATTCACCCCTCCACTTT
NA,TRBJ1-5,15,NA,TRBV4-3,CASSQGRTGNQPQHF,TGCGCCAGCAGCCAAGGACGAACAGGCAATCAGCCCCAGCATTTT
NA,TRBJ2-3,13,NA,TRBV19,CASSAVGTNTQYF,TGTGCCAGTAGCGCGGTTGGGACAAATACGCAGTATTTT
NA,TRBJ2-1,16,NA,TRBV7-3,CASSLIRSRFGDEQFF,TGTGCCAGCAGCTTAATAAGATCTAGGTTCGGCGATGAGCAGTTCTTC
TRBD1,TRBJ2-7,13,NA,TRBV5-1,CASSPGTGFEQYF,TGCGCCAGCAGCCCAGGGACAGGGTTCGAGCAGTACTTC
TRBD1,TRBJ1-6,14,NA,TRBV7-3,CASSRDRINSPLHF,TGTGCCAGCAGCCGGGACAGGATTAATTCACCCCTCCACTTT
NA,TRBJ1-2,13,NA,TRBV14,CASSRTAGYSYTF,TGTGCCAGCAGCCGGACAGCCGGCTACAGCTACACCTTC
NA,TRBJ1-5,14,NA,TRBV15,CATIRGGSNQPQHF,TGTGCCACCATTCGCGGGGGGAGCAATCAGCCCCAGCATTTT
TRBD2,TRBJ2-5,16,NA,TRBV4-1,CASSQGSGRAGETQYF,TGCGCCAGCAGCCAAGGTAGCGGGAGGGCCGGGGAGACCCAGTACTTC
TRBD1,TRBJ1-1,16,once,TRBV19,CASSPTGVRMNTEAFF,TGTGCCAGTAGTCCCACAGGGGTGCGCATGAACACTGAAGCTTTCTTT
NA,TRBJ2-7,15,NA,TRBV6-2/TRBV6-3,CASSTGRGRSVEQYF,TGTGCCAGCAGTACCGGTCGAGGTCGGTCGGTCGAGCAGTACTTC
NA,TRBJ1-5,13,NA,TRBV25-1,CASSDRDNQPQHF,TGTGCCAGCAGTGACAGGGACAATCAGCCCCAGCATTTT
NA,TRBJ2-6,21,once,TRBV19,CASSIEGQGRLVYSGANVLTF,TGTGCCAGTAGTATAGAGGGGCAGGGCCGACTTGTATACTCTGGGGCCAACGTCCTGACTTTC
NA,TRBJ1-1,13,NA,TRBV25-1,CASKVGQSTEAFF,TGTGCCAGCAAGGTGGGGCAAAGCACTGAAGCTTTCTTT
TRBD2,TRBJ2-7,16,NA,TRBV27,CASTQGASGSGAEQYF,TGTGCCAGCACCCAGGGGGCTAGCGGGAGTGGAGCCGAGCAGTACTTC
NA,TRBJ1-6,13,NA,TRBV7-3,CASSLNPRSPLHF,TGTGCCAGCAGCTTAAACCCGCGATCACCCCTCCACTTT
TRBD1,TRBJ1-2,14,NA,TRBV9,CASSSTGGSYGYTF,TGTGCCAGCAGCTCTACAGGGGGATCCTATGGCTACACCTTC
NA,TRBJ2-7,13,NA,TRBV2,CASSGRGRDEQYF,TGTGCCAGCAGTGGCAGGGGACGGGACGAGCAGTACTTC
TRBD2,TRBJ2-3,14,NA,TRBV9,CASSASGSGDTQYF,TGTGCCAGCAGCGCTAGCGGGAGCGGGGATACGCAGTATTTT
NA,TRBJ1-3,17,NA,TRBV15,CATSTEGNMNVGNTIYF,TGTGCCACCAGCACCGAGGGCAACATGAACGTCGGAAACACCATATATTTT
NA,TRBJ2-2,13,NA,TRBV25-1,CASSKLSAGELFF,TGTGCCAGCAGTAAGCTCAGCGCCGGGGAGCTGTTTTTT
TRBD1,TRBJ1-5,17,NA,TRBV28,CASSSGTRDSKKQPQHF,TGTGCCAGCAGTTCAGGGACCCGGGACAGTAAGAAGCAGCCCCAGCATTTT
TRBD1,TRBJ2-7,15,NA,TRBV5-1,CASSSTGGSSYEQYF,TGCGCCAGCAGCTCGACAGGGGGAAGCTCCTACGAGCAGTACTTC
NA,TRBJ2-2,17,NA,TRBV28,CANSDGGGELATGELFF,TGTGCCAACAGTGATGGAGGCGGGGAACTAGCCACCGGGGAGCTGTTTTTT
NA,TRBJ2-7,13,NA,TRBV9,CASSVRQRYEQYF,TGTGCCAGCAGCGTGAGACAGCGCTACGAGCAGTACTTC
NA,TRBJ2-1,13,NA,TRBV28,CASSLGSPNEQFF,TGTGCCAGCAGTTTGGGCAGCCCCAATGAGCAGTTCTTC
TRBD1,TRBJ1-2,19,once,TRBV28,CASSPLGRDRGLGFNGYTF,TGTGCCAGCAGTCCTCTAGGTCGGGACAGGGGGTTAGGGTTTAATGGCTACACCTTC